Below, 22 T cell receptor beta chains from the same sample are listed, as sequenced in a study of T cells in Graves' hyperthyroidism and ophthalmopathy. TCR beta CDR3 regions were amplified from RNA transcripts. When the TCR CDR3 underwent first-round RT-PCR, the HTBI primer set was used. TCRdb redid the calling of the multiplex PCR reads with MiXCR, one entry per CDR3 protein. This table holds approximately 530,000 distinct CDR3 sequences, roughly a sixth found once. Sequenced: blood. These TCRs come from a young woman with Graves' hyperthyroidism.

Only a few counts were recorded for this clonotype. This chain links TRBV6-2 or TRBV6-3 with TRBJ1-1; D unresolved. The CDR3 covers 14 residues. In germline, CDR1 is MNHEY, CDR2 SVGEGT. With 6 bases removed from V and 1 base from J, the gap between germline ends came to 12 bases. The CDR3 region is CASSPYGENTEAFF. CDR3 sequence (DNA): TGTGCCAGCAGCCCTTATGGGGAGAACACTGAAGCTTTCTTT.

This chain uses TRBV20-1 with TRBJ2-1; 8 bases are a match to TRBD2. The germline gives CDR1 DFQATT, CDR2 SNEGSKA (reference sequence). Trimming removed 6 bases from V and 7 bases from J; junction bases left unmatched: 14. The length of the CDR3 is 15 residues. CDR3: CSARNPAGEGNEQFF. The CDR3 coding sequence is TGCAGTGCCCGGAATCCAGCGGGAGAAGGGAATGAGCAGTTCTTC.

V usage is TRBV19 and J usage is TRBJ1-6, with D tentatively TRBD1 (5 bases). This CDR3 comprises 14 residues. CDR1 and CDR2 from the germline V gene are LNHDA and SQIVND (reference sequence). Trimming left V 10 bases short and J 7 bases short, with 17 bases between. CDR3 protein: CATKGRGRNSPLHF. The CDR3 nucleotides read TGTGCCACCAAGGGACGCGGCAGGAATTCACCCCTCCACTTT.

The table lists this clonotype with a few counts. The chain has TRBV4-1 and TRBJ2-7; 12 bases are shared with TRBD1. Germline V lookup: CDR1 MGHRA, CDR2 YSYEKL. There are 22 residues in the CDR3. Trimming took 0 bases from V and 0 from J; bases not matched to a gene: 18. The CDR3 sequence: CASSQDGFTSGTGGRSSYEQYF. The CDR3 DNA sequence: TGCGCCAGCAGCCAAGATGGATTTACCTCCGGGACAGGGGGCCGAAGCTCCTACGAGCAGTACTTC.

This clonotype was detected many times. The CDR3 here is CASSSGSRYNEQFF. CDR3 DNA: TGTGCCAGCAGCAGCGGGAGTCGGTACAATGAGCAGTTCTTC. This chain joins TRBV2 and TRBJ2-1; 8 bases align to TRBD2. Losses at the gene ends were 6 bases for V and 4 bases for J; bases not matched to a gene: 5. CDR1 is SNHLY, CDR2 FYNNEI, per germline. The CDR3 consists of 14 residues.

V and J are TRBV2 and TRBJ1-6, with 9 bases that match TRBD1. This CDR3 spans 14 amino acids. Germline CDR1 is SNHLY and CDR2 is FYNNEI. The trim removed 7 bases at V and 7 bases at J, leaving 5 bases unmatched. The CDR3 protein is CASKDRGRNSPLHF. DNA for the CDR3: TGTGCCAGCAAGGACAGGGGAAGAAATTCACCCCTCCACTTT.

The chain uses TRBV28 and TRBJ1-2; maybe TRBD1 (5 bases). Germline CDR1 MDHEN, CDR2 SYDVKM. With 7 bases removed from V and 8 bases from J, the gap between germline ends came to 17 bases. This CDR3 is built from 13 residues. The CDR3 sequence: CASTFIGTNGYTF. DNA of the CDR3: TGTGCCAGCACTTTTATAGGGACCAACGGCTACACCTTC.

In DNA form, the CDR3 reads TGCGCCAGCAGCTTGAGGAGGGGGGATGGCTACACCTTC. Residues: CASSLRRGDGYTF. This chain joins TRBV5-1 and TRBJ1-2, with a possible D match to TRBD1 (6 bases). The CDR3 totals 13 residues. Looked up from germline, CDR1 is SGHRS and CDR2 is YFSETQ. V lost 1 base and J 6 bases, leaving 10 bases between the germline ends.

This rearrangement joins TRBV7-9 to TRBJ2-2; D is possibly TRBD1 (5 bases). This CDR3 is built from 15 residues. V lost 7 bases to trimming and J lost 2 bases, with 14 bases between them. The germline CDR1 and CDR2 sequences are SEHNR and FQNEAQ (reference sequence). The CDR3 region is CASNKAQGNTGELFF. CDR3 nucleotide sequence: TGTGCCAGCAATAAGGCCCAGGGAAACACCGGGGAGCTGTTTTTT.

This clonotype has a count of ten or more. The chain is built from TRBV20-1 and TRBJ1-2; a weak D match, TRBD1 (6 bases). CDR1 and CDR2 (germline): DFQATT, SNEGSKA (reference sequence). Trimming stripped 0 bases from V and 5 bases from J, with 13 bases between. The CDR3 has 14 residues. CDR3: CSARDLTGRYGYTF. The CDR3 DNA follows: TGCAGTGCTAGAGATCTAACAGGGCGATATGGCTACACCTTC.

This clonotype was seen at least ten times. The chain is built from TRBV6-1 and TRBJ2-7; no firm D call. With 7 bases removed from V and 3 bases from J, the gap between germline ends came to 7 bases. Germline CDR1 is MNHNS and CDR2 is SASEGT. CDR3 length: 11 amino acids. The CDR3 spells CASNDGYEQYF. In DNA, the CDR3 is TGTGCCAGCAATGACGGCTACGAGCAGTACTTC.

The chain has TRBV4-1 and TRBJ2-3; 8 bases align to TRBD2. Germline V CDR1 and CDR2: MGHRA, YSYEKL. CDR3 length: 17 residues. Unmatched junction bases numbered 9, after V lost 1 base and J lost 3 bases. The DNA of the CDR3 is TGCGCCAGCAGCCAAGCTGGCGGGGGGATTTCGACAGATACGCAGTATTTT. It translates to CASSQAGGGISTDTQYF.

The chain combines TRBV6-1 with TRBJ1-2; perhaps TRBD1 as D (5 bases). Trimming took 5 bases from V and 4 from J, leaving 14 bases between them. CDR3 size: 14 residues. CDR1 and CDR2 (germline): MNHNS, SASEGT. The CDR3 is CASSPGGETYGYTF. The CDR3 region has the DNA TGTGCCAGCAGTCCCGGAGGGGAAACCTATGGCTACACCTTC.

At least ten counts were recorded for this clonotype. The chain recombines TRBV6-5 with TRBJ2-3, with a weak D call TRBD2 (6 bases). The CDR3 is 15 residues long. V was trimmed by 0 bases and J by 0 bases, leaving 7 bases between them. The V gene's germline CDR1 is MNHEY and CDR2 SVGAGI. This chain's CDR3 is CASSYSGGSTDTQYF. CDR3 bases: TGTGCCAGCAGTTACTCGGGGGGAAGCACAGATACGCAGTATTTT.

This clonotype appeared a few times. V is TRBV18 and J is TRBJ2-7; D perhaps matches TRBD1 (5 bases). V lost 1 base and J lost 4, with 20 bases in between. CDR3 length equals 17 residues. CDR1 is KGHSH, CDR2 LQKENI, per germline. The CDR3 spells CASSPQGFMLKGYEQYF. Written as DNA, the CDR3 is TGTGCCAGCTCACCACAAGGTTTTATGCTTAAGGGGTACGAGCAGTACTTC.

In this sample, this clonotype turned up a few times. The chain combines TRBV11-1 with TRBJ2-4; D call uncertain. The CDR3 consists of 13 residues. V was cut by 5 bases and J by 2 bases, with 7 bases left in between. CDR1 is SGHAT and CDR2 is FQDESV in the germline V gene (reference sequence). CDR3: CASSPWTKNIQYF. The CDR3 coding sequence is TGTGCCAGCAGCCCCTGGACCAAAAACATTCAGTACTTC.

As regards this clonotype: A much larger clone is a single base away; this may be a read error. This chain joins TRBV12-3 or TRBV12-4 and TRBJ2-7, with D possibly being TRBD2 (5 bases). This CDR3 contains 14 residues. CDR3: CASSLQGSSYGQYF. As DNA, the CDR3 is TGTGCCAGCAGTTTACAAGGGAGCTCCTACGGGCAGTACTTC.

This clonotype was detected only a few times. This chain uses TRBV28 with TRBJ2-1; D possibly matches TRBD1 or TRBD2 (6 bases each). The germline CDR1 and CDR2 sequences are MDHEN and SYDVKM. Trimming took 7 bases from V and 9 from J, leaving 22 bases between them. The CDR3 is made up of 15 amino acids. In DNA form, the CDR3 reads TGTGCCAGCACCGCCCAAAGAGGGGGGCGATCTGAGCAGTTCTTC. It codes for CASTAQRGGRSEQFF. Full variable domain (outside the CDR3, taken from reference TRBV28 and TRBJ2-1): DVKVTQSSRYLVKRTGEKVFLECVQDMDHENMFWYRQDPGLGLRLIYFSYDVKMKEKGDIPEGYSVSREKKERFSLILESASTNQTSMYLCASTAQRGGRSEQFFGPGTRLTVL.

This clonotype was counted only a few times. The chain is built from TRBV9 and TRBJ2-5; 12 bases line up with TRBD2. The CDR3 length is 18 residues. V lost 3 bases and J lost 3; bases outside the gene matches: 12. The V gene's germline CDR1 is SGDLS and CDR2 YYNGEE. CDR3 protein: CASSGRSPGLAGKETQYF. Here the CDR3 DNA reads TGTGCCAGCAGCGGACGATCTCCGGGACTAGCGGGCAAAGAGACCCAGTACTTC.

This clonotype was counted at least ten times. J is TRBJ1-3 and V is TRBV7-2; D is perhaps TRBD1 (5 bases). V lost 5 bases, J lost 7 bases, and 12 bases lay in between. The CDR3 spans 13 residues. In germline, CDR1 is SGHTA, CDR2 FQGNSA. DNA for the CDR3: TGTGCCAGCAGCATTGGGACGGAGAACACCATATATTTT. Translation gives CASSIGTENTIYF. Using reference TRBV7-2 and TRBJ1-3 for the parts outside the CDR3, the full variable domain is GAGVSQSPSNKVTEKGKDVELRCDPISGHTALYWYRQSLGQGLEFLIYFQGNSAPDKSGLPSDRFSAERTGGSVSTLTIQRTQQEDSAVYLCASSIGTENTIYFGEGSWLTVV.

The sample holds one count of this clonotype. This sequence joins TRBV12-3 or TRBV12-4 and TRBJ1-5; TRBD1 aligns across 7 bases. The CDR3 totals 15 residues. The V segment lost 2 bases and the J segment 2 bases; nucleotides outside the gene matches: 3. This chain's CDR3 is CASSLSQGGNQPQHF. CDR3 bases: TGTGCCAGCAGTTTAAGCCAGGGGGGCAATCAGCCCCAGCATTTT.

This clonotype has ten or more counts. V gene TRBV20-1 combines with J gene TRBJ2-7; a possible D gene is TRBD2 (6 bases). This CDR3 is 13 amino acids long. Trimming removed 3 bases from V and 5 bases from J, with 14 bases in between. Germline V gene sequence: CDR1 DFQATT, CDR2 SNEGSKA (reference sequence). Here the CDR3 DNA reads TGCAGTGCTAGGTCCGGGGGTTTGGACGAGCAGTACTTC. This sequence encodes CSARSGGLDEQYF.